The entry that follows covers one T cell receptor (beta chain) sequence. The antigen this receptor binds is unknown. No much larger clonotype is one base removed from it; base qualities were not supplied. A second Seattle source provided samples from volunteer blood donors who had recovered from COVID-19. Whole blood was collected in K2EDTA tubes by collaborating institutions according to the institutions' own protocols. For TCRbeta analysis, collaborator samples were shipped as frozen whole blood, as isolated PBMCs, or as DNA extracted from either sample type. The data are from a study of blood T cell repertoires in COVID-19 (dated by TCRdb to the early 2020s). For the wider study: Samples covering the acute and convalescent phases of COVID-19 were provided by collaborators in the United States, Italy and Spain. Nearly every sample came with metadata listing a de-identified subject ID, COVID-19 status, age in years and sex. Where available, HLA class I and class II types were taken from metadata supplied by the sample provider and were not determined by assay-based typing. The repertoires were made available in a free public database intended to serve as a resource for research on the immune response to SARS-CoV-2. The material from the prospective study consisted of cDNA or gDNA derived from T cells, B-cell-depleted T cells, or PBMCs. Deeply sampled blood TCRbeta repertoires from subjects exposed to, actively infected with, or recovered from COVID-19 were included in the dataset. The samples were drawn from the first 160 participants of the ongoing ImmuneRACE study and from about 1,200 subjects provided by 6 global collaborators.

TCRbeta CDR3 regions were amplified from genomic DNA using the immunoSEQ Assay, a bias-controlled multiplex PCR. In the source study's methods: The number of nucleated cells in each sample was estimated by amplification of reference gene primers within the assay. Sequence reads were collapsed and filtered to measure the absolute abundance of every unique TCRbeta CDR3 rearrangement. For each sample, productive Simpson clonality was calculated as the square root of Simpson's diversity index over productive rearrangements. The table was pulled from immuneACCESS by TCRdb, which kept in-frame rearrangements only. Such tables lose some clones; where checked, under half of the loss comes from unresolved V genes, and the rest has no known cause. The V and J calls and clone size were taken over from that table, and D and trimming were inferred from the DNA. For this sample the table gives about 190,000 clones, of which less than 80% were detected only once. Roughly 13% of the sample rests with the top ten.

Counted from cysteine to phenylalanine, this CDR3 has 15 amino acids. The CDR3 DNA has 45 bases and is translated from base 1. V is shortened by 3 bases, J by 1 base, and the region joining them spans 12 bases. CDR1 and CDR2 are read off the germline V gene as KGHSH and LQKENI. General conclusions and limits of the study: The amount of clinical and demographic metadata varied by source and participant and was provided uncurated.

Input material: peripheral blood. The sequence was collected from a man aged 50 to 59 who had recovered from COVID-19. The V and J segments used are TRBV18 and TRBJ1-1; the D gene remains uncertain. CDR3 reads: CASSPPNTGNTEAFF. DNA sequence: TGTGCCAGCTCACCCCCGAATACGGGGAACACTGAAGCTTTCTTT.